The 29 T cell receptor beta chains in this list originate from one sample, sequenced in a study of cytomegalovirus exposure and HLA in healthy donors. The PCR had 60 Vbeta and 13 Jbeta primers. Data came from immunoSEQ multiplex PCR; TCRdb stores just in-frame clones and leaves some out. Among 150,000 or so clones listed, more than 70% were seen once. Sequencing was performed on PBMCs. These receptors were collected from a male donor in good health and CMV-seronegative.

CDR3 amino acids: CASSAGGTGLGGTQYF. The CDR3 DNA is TGTGCCAGCAGTGCCGGGGGGACAGGCCTTGGGGGGACCCAGTACTTC. The chain links TRBV6-1 to TRBJ2-5; D might be TRBD1 (8 bases). V lost 4 bases and J 7 bases, leaving 22 bases between the germline ends. The CDR3 length is 16 residues. Germline V lookup: CDR1 MNHNS, CDR2 SASEGT.

This rearrangement joins TRBV5-1 to TRBJ2-2; weak D call: TRBD2 (5 bases). The V end lost 2 bases, the J end lost 4 bases, and 9 bases lay between the germline ends. In germline, CDR1 is SGHRS, CDR2 YFSETQ. The CDR3 has 14 residues. The CDR3 DNA reads TGCGCCAGCAGCTTCGGGGAGATCACCGGGGAGCTGTTTTTT. This codes for CASSFGEITGELFF. Together with reference TRBV5-1 and TRBJ2-2, the CDR3 gives the full variable domain: KAGVTQTPRYLIKTRGQQVTLSCSPISGHRSVSWYQQTPGQGLQFLFEYFSETQRNKGNFPGRFSGRQFSNSRSEMNVSTLELGDSALYLCASSFGEITGELFFGEGSRLTVL.

The rearrangement uses TRBV11-2 and TRBJ2-7; perhaps TRBD2 as D (5 bases). CDR1 and CDR2 from the germline V gene are SGHAT and FQNNGV. CDR3 size: 16 residues. The V end lost 1 base, the J end lost 2 bases, and 15 bases lay between the germline ends. The CDR3 spells CASSLGGPGSPYEQYF. The CDR3 DNA follows: TGTGCCAGCAGCTTAGGGGGTCCGGGGTCCCCCTACGAGCAGTACTTC.

The rearrangement links TRBV10-3 to TRBJ1-2, with 7 positions matching TRBD1. V was pared by 10 bases and J by 4 bases, with 12 bases of the junction left unmatched. This CDR3 contains 14 residues. Germline V lookup: CDR1 ENHRY, CDR2 SYGVKD. The CDR3 nucleotides are TGTGCCACTACCCGGGACAGCGACCTCTATGGCTACACCTTC. It encodes CATTRDSDLYGYTF.

The chain combines TRBV9 with TRBJ1-6, with D tentatively TRBD1 (6 bases). Per germline, CDR1 SGDLS and CDR2 YYNGEE. The CDR3 extends over 13 amino acids. V lost 4 bases and J lost 8, with 10 bases in between. The CDR3 sequence: CASSRDTYSPLHF. CDR3 in DNA: TGTGCCAGCAGCCGGGACACCTATTCACCCCTCCACTTT.

CDR3 in DNA: TGTGCCACCTCGGGGGGGGTTTACAATGAGCAGTTCTTC. Translated, it gives CATSGGVYNEQFF. This chain connects TRBV28 to TRBJ2-1, with 8 bases identical to TRBD2. Germline trimming cut 10 bases from V and 4 bases from J; bases unmatched to any gene: 6. CDR1 and CDR2 from the germline V gene are MDHEN and SYDVKM. The CDR3 sequence is 13 residues long.

The chain has TRBV18 and TRBJ2-5, with D perhaps matching TRBD1 (6 bases). The V gene lost 4 bases and the J gene lost 6 bases, with 18 bases spanning the gap. The CDR3 is 15 amino acids. The germline V gene has CDR1 KGHSH and CDR2 LQKENI. CDR3 protein: CASSLTDRTEKTQYF. CDR3 sequence (DNA): TGTGCCAGCTCACTAACTGACAGGACTGAAAAGACCCAGTACTTC.

This clone was counted a few times. The chain carries TRBV4-3 and TRBJ1-1; weak D call: TRBD1 (5 bases). The CDR3 has 13 residues. The ends were cut back, 6 bases at V and 2 bases at J, with 10 bases in the middle. CDR1 is LGHNA and CDR2 is YSLEER in the germline V gene. The CDR3, as DNA: TGCGCCAGCAGTCATGACAGCAACACTGAAGCTTTCTTT. It encodes CASSHDSNTEAFF.

On this clone: The same CDR3 can be traced to other DNA sequences in this sample. The chain links TRBV5-6 to TRBJ2-7, with a possible D match to TRBD2 (5 bases). The CDR3 is 14 residues long. V lost 0 bases to trimming and J lost 7 bases, with 14 bases between them. Looked up from germline, CDR1 is SGHDT and CDR2 is YYEEEE. CDR3 DNA: TGTGCCAGCAGCTTGGGGACTGTCTCGGGTGAGCAGTACTTC. It yields the protein CASSLGTVSGEQYF.

This clone was picked up one time. This chain links TRBV28 with TRBJ1-1; TRBD1 matches at 8 bases. Germline CDR1 reads MDHEN; CDR2 reads SYDVKM. The CDR3 is 15 amino acids. With 6 bases clipped from V and 3 bases from J, the junction kept 9 bases outside the gene matches. The CDR3 nucleotides read TGTGCCAGCAGCCTTATTACAGGGGGTTACACTGAAGCTTTCTTT. It specifies CASSLITGGYTEAFF.

This sequence joins TRBV4-1 and TRBJ1-6, with no clear D. CDR1 is MGHRA, CDR2 YSYEKL, per germline. Trimming took 4 bases from V and 7 from J, leaving 14 bases between them. The CDR3 is made up of 15 amino acids. The CDR3 bases are TGCGCCAGCAGCCCCGCCGGACGGGAAAATTCACCCCTCCACTTT. Its translation: CASSPAGRENSPLHF.

The V gene is TRBV5-1, the J gene TRBJ2-5, with 8 positions matching TRBD2. CDR1 and CDR2 from the germline V gene are SGHRS and YFSETQ. The V gene end was trimmed by 2 bases and the J gene end by 4 bases; junction bases not matched to a gene: 4. This CDR3 is 14 amino acids long. The CDR3 reads CASSFGGAGETQYF. For the CDR3, the DNA is TGCGCCAGCAGCTTCGGGGGGGCCGGAGAGACCCAGTACTTC.

J is TRBJ2-3 and V is TRBV28; the match to TRBD1 covers 7 bases. Trimming at V came to 2 bases and at J to 0 bases, leaving 5 bases not matched to a gene. Germline assignment: CDR1 MDHEN and CDR2 SYDVKM. The CDR3 loop spans 16 amino acids. CDR3 loop: CASSLRGGPSTDTQYF. The CDR3 DNA is TGTGCCAGCAGTTTACGAGGGGGCCCTAGCACAGATACGCAGTATTTT.

The chain has TRBV6-5 and TRBJ2-7; TRBD1 matches 10 bases. After removal of 4 bases from V and 3 bases from J, the junction contained 3 bases not matched to a gene. Germline V gives CDR1 MNHEY, CDR2 SVGAGI. This CDR3 contains 14 residues. The DNA of the CDR3 is TGTGCCAGCAGTTCCCGGGACAGGGGCTACGAGCAGTACTTC. It encodes CASSSRDRGYEQYF.

This sequence joins TRBV7-8 and TRBJ2-5, with a weak D call TRBD1 (5 bases). There are 14 residues in the CDR3. The V end lost 4 bases, the J end lost 5 bases, and 14 bases lay between the germline ends. Germline CDR1 is SGHVS and CDR2 is FQNEAQ. CDR3: CASSSGQGPETQYF. CDR3 in DNA: TGTGCCAGCAGCTCTGGGCAGGGCCCTGAGACCCAGTACTTC.

In its sample, this clone was seen once. The junction departs from germline at one end; a sequencing error may be responsible. The chain combines TRBV23-1 with TRBJ2-2; the D gene is possibly TRBD2 (5 bases). TRBV23-1 is given ORF status, its function remaining uncertain. The CDR3 runs to 13 residues. The CDR3 DNA follows: TGCGCCAGCACCAGGACCAACCCCGGGGAACTGTTTTTT. This codes for CASTRTNPGELFF.

The rearrangement joins TRBV28 to TRBJ2-3, with D perhaps TRBD2 (6 bases). The CDR3 consists of 13 residues. Germline assignment: CDR1 MDHEN and CDR2 SYDVKM. DNA of the CDR3: TGTGCTTGTAGCGGCTCCCTGGGTGATACGCAGTATTTT. It specifies CACSGSLGDTQYF.

The chain links TRBV28 to TRBJ1-2; 9 bases agree with TRBD1. Trimming took 3 bases from V and 2 from J; bases not matched to a gene: 10. The CDR3 length is 17 residues. Germline CDR1 and CDR2: MDHEN and SYDVKM. CDR3 sequence reads: CASSFLNSGTGNYGYTF. CDR3 sequence (DNA): TGTGCCAGCAGTTTTCTCAATTCCGGGACAGGGAACTATGGCTACACCTTC.

The J gene is TRBJ2-3, the V gene TRBV2; D is perhaps TRBD2 (5 bases). Germline assignment: CDR1 SNHLY and CDR2 FYNNEI. This CDR3 comprises 13 residues. V lost 4 bases and J lost 6, with 11 bases in between. CDR3 sequence reads: CASSGGEGDTQYF. The CDR3 nucleotides are TGTGCCAGCAGTGGGGGAGAAGGCGATACGCAGTATTTT. Filled out from reference TRBV2 and TRBJ2-3, the complete variable domain reads EPEVTQTPSHQVTQMGQEVILRCVPISNHLYFYWYRQILGQKVEFLVSFYNNEISEKSEIFDDQFSVERPDGSNFTLKIRSTKLEDSAMYFCASSGGEGDTQYFGPGTRLTVL.

This clone was observed once. CDR3 protein: CATSRPGGGTGTGTEAFF. CDR3 sequence (DNA): TGTGCCACCAGCAGACCGGGAGGGGGGACTGGGACGGGGACTGAAGCTTTCTTT. V usage is TRBV15 and J usage is TRBJ1-1; D is possibly TRBD1 (6 bases). From germline, CDR1 is LNHNV and CDR2 YYDKDF (reference sequence). The CDR3 has 18 residues. Trimming took off 2 bases at V and 5 bases at J, with 24 bases between the two ends.

The chain links TRBV28 to TRBJ2-7; possibly TRBD1 for D (6 bases). Germline V gene sequence: CDR1 MDHEN, CDR2 SYDVKM. V lost 8 bases, J lost 3 bases, and 14 bases lay in between. This CDR3 is 13 amino acids long. In DNA, the CDR3 is TGTGCCAGCGTGGACGGCAGGGGCTACGAGCAGTACTTC. Amino acids: CASVDGRGYEQYF.

The rearrangement joins TRBV7-2 to TRBJ2-7; 9 nucleotides line up with TRBD2. Unmatched junction bases numbered 4, after V lost 0 bases and J lost 4 bases. The CDR3 is 15 amino acids. In germline, CDR1 is SGHTA, CDR2 FQGNSA. CDR3: CASSLARTSAYEQYF. The CDR3 nucleotides are TGTGCCAGCAGCTTAGCGAGGACTAGCGCTTACGAGCAGTACTTC.

This clone was detected only once. The chain carries TRBV28 and TRBJ2-7; the D gene is possibly TRBD1 (5 bases). Germline V gene sequence: CDR1 MDHEN, CDR2 SYDVKM. V was shortened by 7 bases and J by 2 bases, with 18 bases between the two germline ends. The CDR3 totals 15 residues. The CDR3 DNA reads as TGTGCCAGCACCTCTTCTGGCCAGGGCACCTACGAGCAGTACTTC. This translates into CASTSSGQGTYEQYF.

The chain employs TRBV4-3 and TRBJ2-7; 8 bases agree with TRBD1. The CDR3 contains 15 residues. The V segment lost 2 bases and the J segment 1 base; nucleotides outside the gene matches: 4. The germline CDR1 and CDR2 sequences are LGHNA and YSLEER. CDR3 sequence reads: CASSQFGQGSYEQYF. The CDR3, as DNA: TGCGCCAGCAGCCAATTTGGACAGGGTTCCTACGAGCAGTACTTC.

The rearrangement joins TRBV2 to TRBJ1-6; 7 bases fit TRBD1. In germline, CDR1 is SNHLY, CDR2 FYNNEI. This CDR3 spans 13 amino acids. With 6 bases clipped from V and 7 bases from J, the junction kept 3 bases outside the gene matches. The CDR3 sequence is CASRRQGNSPLHF. CDR3 DNA sequence: TGTGCCAGCAGACGACAGGGAAATTCACCCCTCCACTTT.

J is TRBJ1-5 and V is TRBV5-1; TRBD1 might be the D (6 bases). The germline gives CDR1 SGHRS, CDR2 YFSETQ. Trimming shortened V by 4 bases and J by 3 bases, and 14 bases separated the two germline ends. This CDR3 is built from 15 residues. CDR3 coding DNA: TGCGCCAGCAGCCACGATGGGGGCAACAATCAGCCCCAGCATTTT. Protein sequence: CASSHDGGNNQPQHF.

V and J are TRBV28 and TRBJ1-1; TRBD1 agrees at 8 bases. The ends lost 6 bases at V and 5 bases at J; junction bases unmatched: 5. Germline CDR1 and CDR2: MDHEN and SYDVKM. The CDR3 totals 13 residues. CDR3 amino acids: CASSDRGGTEAFF. The DNA for the CDR3 is TGTGCCAGCAGCGACAGGGGAGGGACTGAAGCTTTCTTT.

The chain joins TRBV28 to TRBJ1-2; D is undetermined. The CDR3 sequence is 15 residues long. In germline, CDR1 is MDHEN, CDR2 SYDVKM. Trimming stripped 5 bases from V and 1 base from J, with 14 bases between. The CDR3 sequence is CASSAPGSRNYGYTF. The CDR3 DNA sequence: TGTGCCAGCAGTGCGCCGGGGAGCCGTAACTATGGCTACACCTTC.

The CDR3 sequence is CASSETTSGGSDTQYF. CDR3 sequence (DNA): TGTGCCAGCAGTGAAACAACTAGCGGGGGGTCAGATACGCAGTATTTT. This chain links TRBV2 with TRBJ2-3, with TRBD2 matching 12 bases. The V segment lost 2 bases and the J segment 4 bases; nucleotides outside the gene matches: 4. The germline CDR1 and CDR2 sequences are SNHLY and FYNNEI. The CDR3 length is 16 residues.